This T cell receptor beta chain was identified in a study of blood T cell repertoires in COVID-19. Generated by immunoSEQ multiplex PCR, the TCRdb table keeps only in-frame clones and is missing some. This table has 240,000 or so clones, approximately 85% appearing once. The TCR was taken from a woman aged 50 to 65 who had recovered from COVID-19. Sequenced: PBMCs or T cells enriched from blood (not recorded which).

The CDR3 region has the DNA TGTGCCTCCTTCGGGAGGACAGTCTATGGCTACACCTTC. Translating it yields CASFGRTVYGYTF. J is TRBJ1-2 and V is TRBV30; D might be TRBD1 (6 bases). Trimming removed 7 bases from V and 4 bases from J, with 16 bases in between. The CDR3 has 13 amino acids. CDR1 is GTSNPN, CDR2 SVGIG, per germline (reference sequence). Combining the CDR3 with reference TRBV30 and TRBJ1-2 gives the whole variable domain SQTIHQWPATLVQPVGSPLSLECTVEGTSNPNLYWYRQAAGRGLQLLFYSVGIGQISSEVPQNLSASRPQDRQFILSSKKLLLSDSGFYLCASFGRTVYGYTFGSGTRLTVV.